This T cell receptor (beta chain) came from a study of chemoradiotherapy in HPV16-positive cancers. The study's findings and limits: HPV-specific T cells were functionally defined from only a couple of HPV16-positive patients. Candidate HPV-specific clones and E7-related TCR motifs grew in tumor during treatment. Better recurrence-free survival went with HPV-responsive T-cell expansion in HPV16-positive patients.

Over chemoradiotherapy, repertoires were sampled more than once. Produced via immunoSEQ multiplex PCR; TCRdb's table is partial and in-frame only. This table holds about 33,000 clones, around 83% found once. Trimming took off 1 base at V and 4 bases at J, with 24 bases between the two ends. This CDR3 has 19 amino acids. In germline, CDR1 is SGHAT, CDR2 FQDESV (reference sequence). Regarding this clone: Its antigen is not known.

The clonotype was recovered from a human donor with HPV-associated anogenital cancer. V and J are TRBV11-1 and TRBJ2-3; possibly TRBD2 for D (5 bases). The specimen comprised blood, sampled from a patient who underwent chemoradiotherapy. DNA for the CDR3: TGTGCCAGCAGCTTAGTATTGATCGGGGTAGAGGGATCGGCAGATACGCAGTATTTT. Translation: CASSLVLIGVEGSADTQYF.